This T cell receptor beta chain was sequenced in a study of T cell responses to AZD1222 COVID-19 vaccine. This table comes from immunoSEQ multiplex PCR, and its TCRdb copy is limited to in-frame clones, with some not included. There are 250,000 to 300,000 clones in the sample; around 92% occur only once, and 0.55% lies in the top ten. The V end lost 7 bases, the J end lost 6 bases, and 12 bases lay between the germline ends. The CDR3 extends over 13 amino acids. Germline values: CDR1 LNHDA, CDR2 SQIVND (reference sequence). This TCR was recovered from an adult who received the AZD1222 COVID-19 vaccine. The material was peripheral blood, obtained 28 days after the second AZD1222 dose. The V and J genes are TRBV19 and TRBJ1-4; D unresolved. The CDR3 sequence is CASMDAGDEKLFF. The CDR3 nucleotides read TGTGCCAGTATGGACGCCGGGGATGAAAAACTGTTTTTT.